The present T cell receptor beta chain was sequenced within a study of blood T cells in healthy people across ages. Next came a second PCR, run for about 6 to 12 cycles, which used a sample-barcoded 5' primer along with a J-beta primer mix. TCRdb fed the 5' RACE reads into MiXCR, producing one record per CDR3 protein. The table has around 650,000 distinct CDR3 sequences, around two fifths seen once; the top ten hold about 30%. Germline CDR1 and CDR2: DFQATT and SNEGSKA (reference sequence). Between the trimmed V and J ends, which lost 0 bases and 8 bases, there was a span of 14 bases. This CDR3 comprises 15 residues.

This receptor was obtained from a man older than 75 in good health. The sample comprised blood. The chain uses TRBV20-1 and TRBJ1-6; perhaps TRBD1 as D (5 bases). This CDR3 reads CSARDGGLGYSPLHF. Written as DNA, the CDR3 is TGCAGTGCTAGAGATGGGGGACTTGGTTATTCACCCCTCCACTTT.